The rows below give T cell receptor beta chains drawn from one sample of a study of T cells in narcolepsy. Sequencing used immunoSEQ multiplex PCR; TCRdb keeps in-frame clones, though not all of them. The sample includes 35,000 to 40,000 clones, under 85% of them seen just once. Sequenced sample: CD45RA- memory CD4+ T cells from PBMCs. These receptors were collected from a human donor with narcolepsy. Each CDR3 is given without its conserved first and last residue.

12 | TRBJ1-1 | TRBV19 | ASSTYRDRGEAF
10 | TRBJ1-1 | TRBV7-6 | ASSLGGGEAF
10 | TRBJ2-7 | TRBV12-5 | ASGPGLGEQY
13 | TRBJ1-5 | TRBV15 | ATSRDQGTGQPQH
12 | TRBJ2-1 | TRBV7-2 | ASSLVGLVNEQF
14 | TRBJ1-5 | TRBV7-9 | ASSRASGGSNQPQH
12 | TRBJ1-1 | TRBV6-5 | ASRGQGAATEAF
14 | TRBJ1-5 | TRBV7-6 | ASSLGAGYSNQPQH
13 | TRBJ1-1 | TRBV7-8 | ASSLALSANTEAF
11 | TRBJ1-4 | TRBV5-5 | ASSSSPGEKLF
12 | TRBJ2-7 | TRBV13 | ASSGLAGEGEQY
15 | TRBJ2-3 | TRBV27 | ASSLPPKRGYPDTQY
10 | TRBJ1-5 | TRBV6-1 | ASSDSNQPQH
11 | TRBJ1-2 | TRBV6-5 | ASSPGPNYGYT
14 | TRBJ1-3 | TRBV7-3 | ASSLQDPRSGNTIY
13 | TRBJ1-3 | TRBV4-3 | ASSQGGGLGNTIY
18 | TRBJ2-2 | TRBV7-6 | ASSPWTPSGQGSGAGELF
8 | TRBJ2-7 | TRBV6-5 | ASGHYEQY
13 | TRBJ1-2 | TRBV15 | ATSTGTGGGYGYT
13 | TRBJ1-6 | TRBV19 | ASSQDSFGNSPLH
13 | TRBJ2-5 | TRBV15 | ATSRDQGREETQY
12 | TRBJ2-5 | TRBV5-6 | ASSTQGAQETQY
12 | TRBJ1-3 | TRBV19 | ASRGRHSGNTIY
11 | TRBJ1-1 | TRBV5-1 | ASSPQGITEAF
14 | TRBJ1-5 | TRBV28 | ASSSPGDYSNQPQH
17 | TRBJ2-4 | TRBV19 | ASSPQKDRVGIAKNIQY
11 | TRBJ1-5 | TRBV29-1 | SVASGAGQPQH
11 | TRBJ2-7 | TRBV19 | ATRLTGGDEQY
16 | TRBJ2-5 | TRBV27 | ASRVALAGGAGEETQY
12 | TRBJ1-2 | TRBV6-5 | ASGPRTPTDGYT
12 | TRBJ1-2 | TRBV10-3 | AISESRESYGYT
13 | TRBJ2-5 | TRBV19 | ASSIAGGGQETQY
11 | TRBJ2-7 | TRBV18 | ASSPPTQGEQY